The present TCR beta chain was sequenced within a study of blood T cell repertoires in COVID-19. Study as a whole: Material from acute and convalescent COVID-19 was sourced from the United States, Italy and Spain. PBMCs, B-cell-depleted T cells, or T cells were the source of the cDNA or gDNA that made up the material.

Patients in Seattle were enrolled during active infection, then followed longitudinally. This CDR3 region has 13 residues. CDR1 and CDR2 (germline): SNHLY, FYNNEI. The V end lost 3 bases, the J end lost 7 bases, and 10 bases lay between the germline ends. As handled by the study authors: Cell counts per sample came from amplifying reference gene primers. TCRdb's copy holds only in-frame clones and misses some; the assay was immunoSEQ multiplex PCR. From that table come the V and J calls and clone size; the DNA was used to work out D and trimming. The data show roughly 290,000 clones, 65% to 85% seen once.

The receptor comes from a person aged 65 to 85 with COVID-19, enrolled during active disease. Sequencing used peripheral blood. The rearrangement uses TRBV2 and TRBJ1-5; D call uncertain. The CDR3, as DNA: TGTGCCAGCAGTGACAGGTTTAACCAGCCCCAGCATTTT. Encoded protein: CASSDRFNQPQHF. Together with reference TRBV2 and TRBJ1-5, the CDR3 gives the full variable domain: EPEVTQTPSHQVTQMGQEVILRCVPISNHLYFYWYRQILGQKVEFLVSFYNNEISEKSEIFDDQFSVERPDGSNFTLKIRSTKLEDSAMYFCASSDRFNQPQHFGDGTRLSIL.